Listed here are 13 T cell receptor beta chains from one sample, sequenced in a study of blood T cell repertoires in COVID-19. Repertoires were generated with immunoSEQ multiplex PCR, while TCRdb's copy carries only in-frame clones and drops some. Of around 150,000 clones listed, roughly 79% are singletons. The sequenced sample consisted of peripheral blood. These receptors were taken from a woman older than 75 with acute or convalescent COVID-19.

This clone came up a few times. The rearrangement joins TRBV23-1 to TRBJ2-7, with TRBD1 matching 10 bases. TRBV23-1 is an ORF for which the function is uncertain. The CDR3 consists of 17 residues. V gave up 6 bases and J gave up 1 base; unmatched junction bases: 12. CDR3 nucleotide sequence: TGCGCCAGCAGCGCCGGACCGGGACAGGGGCTGTCCTACGAGCAGTACTTC. Residues: CASSAGPGQGLSYEQYF.

This CDR3 is CASSPNWAQPQHF. The DNA of the CDR3 is TGTGCCAGTAGTCCAAACTGGGCCCAGCCCCAGCATTTT. J is TRBJ1-5 and V is TRBV19; no reliable D call. The CDR3 is 13 residues long. The germline gives CDR1 LNHDA, CDR2 SQIVND (reference sequence). The V end was cut by 5 bases, the J end by 7 bases, with 12 bases between.

The chain has TRBV3-1 (or the pseudogene TRBV3-2) and TRBJ2-7, with 7 bases fitting TRBD2. Germline loops: CDR1 LGHDT, CDR2 YNNKEL (reference sequence). This CDR3 has 16 amino acids. V dropped 2 bases and J dropped 3; count of bases not matched to a gene: 10. The CDR3 sequence is CASSQTPGTTYYEQYF. The CDR3 DNA follows: TGTGCCAGCAGCCAAACTCCCGGGACTACCTACTACGAGCAGTACTTC.

The chain recombines TRBV6-2 or TRBV6-3 with TRBJ2-6, with TRBD2 identical over 13 bases. V lost 5 bases, J lost 2 bases, and 6 bases stayed unmatched. Germline V CDR1 and CDR2: MNHEY, SVGEGT. The CDR3 is made up of 18 amino acids. The chain's CDR3 is CASSRAGTSGTGANVLTF. DNA of the CDR3: TGTGCCAGCAGTCGCGCCGGGACTAGCGGGACTGGGGCCAACGTCCTGACTTTC.

The V and J genes are TRBV28 and TRBJ2-2, with 11 nucleotides matching TRBD2. V lost 3 bases, J lost 5 bases, and 5 bases stayed unmatched. The CDR3 loop spans 16 amino acids. CDR1 is MDHEN and CDR2 is SYDVKM in the germline V gene. This chain's CDR3 is CASSLNLAGGTGELFF. The CDR3 nucleotides are TGTGCCAGCAGTTTGAATCTAGCGGGAGGTACCGGGGAGCTGTTTTTT.

The chain carries TRBV18 and TRBJ1-1, with 12 bases lining up with TRBD1. Germline V CDR1 and CDR2: KGHSH, LQKENI. This CDR3 spans 16 amino acids. J lost 3 bases, V lost 4 bases, and 6 bases had no gene match. CDR3 residues: CASSQGTGGADTEAFF. The CDR3 DNA reads TGTGCCAGCTCACAGGGGACAGGGGGCGCAGACACTGAAGCTTTCTTT.

This chain uses TRBV2 with TRBJ2-4; TRBD1 matches 9 bases. Germline loops: CDR1 SNHLY, CDR2 FYNNEI. This CDR3 is built from 15 residues. Trimming took 2 bases from V and 6 from J; bases not matched to a gene: 5. The CDR3 nucleotides read TGTGCCAGCAGTGAATCAACAGGGGGCGGAAACATTCAGTACTTC. Translation gives CASSESTGGGNIQYF.

The chain links TRBV18 to TRBJ1-2; D might be TRBD1 (6 bases). The CDR3 has 15 amino acids. Germline V gene sequence: CDR1 KGHSH, CDR2 LQKENI. V lost 1 base and J lost 2, with 11 bases in between. The CDR3 is CASSPRGGGNYGYTF. In DNA, the CDR3 is TGTGCCAGCTCACCACGGGGGGGCGGAAACTATGGCTACACCTTC.

The chain employs TRBV27 and TRBJ2-1, with TRBD1 matching 9 bases. The germline V gene encodes CDR1 MNHEY and CDR2 SMNVEV (reference sequence). The CDR3 runs 15 residues. V lost 6 bases and J lost 0; bases outside the gene matches: 3. The CDR3 DNA sequence: TGTGCCAGCAGCCCGACAGGGGGCTCCTACAATGAGCAGTTCTTC. This gives the protein CASSPTGGSYNEQFF.

V and J are TRBV19 and TRBJ1-2; the D is unclear. Germline-derived CDR1 and CDR2 are LNHDA and SQIVND (reference sequence). The CDR3 is made up of 16 amino acids. V dropped 8 bases and J dropped 0 bases, with 19 bases sitting between them. The CDR3 nucleotides read TGTGCCAGTGGCCCTTTTTGGACTGATGCTAACTATGGCTACACCTTC. It translates to CASGPFWTDANYGYTF.

The rearrangement links TRBV4-1 to TRBJ1-4, with D perhaps TRBD1 (5 bases). Germline-derived CDR1 and CDR2 are MGHRA and YSYEKL. The CDR3 has 16 amino acids. Trimming took off 4 bases at V and 0 bases at J, with 12 bases between the two ends. CDR3 loop: CASSPDRVATNEKLFF. CDR3 DNA sequence: TGCGCCAGCAGCCCCGACAGAGTCGCAACTAATGAAAAACTGTTTTTT.

V is TRBV7-9 and J is TRBJ1-1, with 10 bases matching TRBD1. The CDR3 runs 14 residues. Germline trimming cut 6 bases from V and 5 bases from J; bases unmatched to any gene: 6. Germline assignment: CDR1 SEHNR and CDR2 FQNEAQ (reference sequence). The CDR3, as DNA: TGTGCCAGCAGTGGGACAGGGGCATCGACTGAAGCTTTCTTT. Its translation is CASSGTGASTEAFF.

The rearrangement uses TRBV3-1 (or the pseudogene TRBV3-2) and TRBJ2-7, with D uncertain. This CDR3 is 13 amino acids long. Trimming removed 0 bases at V and 2 bases at J, with 5 bases between. Germline V gene sequence: CDR1 LGHDT, CDR2 YNNKEL (reference sequence). CDR3 region: CASSQEAPYEQYF. The CDR3 bases are TGTGCCAGCAGCCAAGAAGCACCCTACGAGCAGTACTTC.